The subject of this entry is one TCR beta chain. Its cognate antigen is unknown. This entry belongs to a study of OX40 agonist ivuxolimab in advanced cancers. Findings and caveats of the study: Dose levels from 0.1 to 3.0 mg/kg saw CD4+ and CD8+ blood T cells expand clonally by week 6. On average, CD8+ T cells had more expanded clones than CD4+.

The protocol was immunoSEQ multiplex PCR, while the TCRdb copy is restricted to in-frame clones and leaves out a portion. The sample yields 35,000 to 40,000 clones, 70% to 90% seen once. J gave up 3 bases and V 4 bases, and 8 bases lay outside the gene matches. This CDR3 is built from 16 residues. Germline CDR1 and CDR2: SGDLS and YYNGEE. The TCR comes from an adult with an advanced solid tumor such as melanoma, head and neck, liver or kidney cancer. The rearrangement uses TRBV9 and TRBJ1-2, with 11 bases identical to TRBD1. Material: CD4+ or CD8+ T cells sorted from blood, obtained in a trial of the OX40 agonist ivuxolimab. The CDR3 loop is CASSRWTGGDDYGYTF. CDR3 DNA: TGTGCCAGCAGCCGATGGACAGGGGGCGACGACTATGGCTACACCTTC.